These T cell receptor beta chains were read from a single sample in a study of beta chain features in type 1 diabetes. Assay used: immunoSEQ multiplex PCR; TCRdb lists only in-frame clones, some missing. The repertoire holds hundreds of thousands of clones, with 13% to 15% as singletons. The sequenced sample was naive CD4+ T cells from blood. These TCRs come from a man aged 25 to 40 with type 1 diabetes. CDR3s include the opening cysteine and the closing phenylalanine or tryptophan. The D gene is left open where the match is weak. Not all rows give a size; the values are once, few, many and, for expanded clones, a class.

size: few; length: 14; V: TRBV7-2; D: .; J: TRBJ1-5; CDR3: CASSLPGGGQPQHF; DNA: TGTGCCAGCAGCTTACCGGGGGGAGGTCAGCCCCAGCATTTT
size: few; length: 13; V: TRBV15; D: .; J: TRBJ2-5; CDR3: CATSSGSQETQYF; DNA: TGTGCCACCAGCAGTGGGAGCCAAGAGACCCAGTACTTC
size: few; length: 15; V: TRBV4-1; D: TRBD2; J: TRBJ2-1; CDR3: CASSLTGLAGDEQFF; DNA: TGCGCCAGCAGCCTAACAGGACTAGCGGGAGATGAGCAGTTCTTC
size: .; length: 12; V: TRBV28; D: TRBD2; J: TRBJ2-7; CDR3: CASSLAGVQQYF; DNA: TGTGCCAGCAGTTTAGCGGGAGTTCAACAGTACTTC
size: few; length: 15; V: TRBV5-1; D: .; J: TRBJ2-1; CDR3: CASSLAAGIENEQFF; DNA: TGCGCCAGCAGCTTGGCGGCAGGGATTGAGAATGAGCAGTTCTTC
size: few; length: 13; V: TRBV6-1; D: TRBD1; J: TRBJ2-1; CDR3: CASSRTGYNEQFF; DNA: TGTGCCAGCAGTAGGACAGGCTACAATGAGCAGTTCTTC
size: few; length: 16; V: TRBV9; D: .; J: TRBJ2-2; CDR3: CASSVQGESWGGELFF; DNA: TGTGCCAGCAGCGTACAGGGCGAGAGCTGGGGCGGGGAGCTGTTTTTT
size: .; length: 14; V: TRBV7-9; D: .; J: TRBJ2-5; CDR3: CASSFQGFEETQYF; DNA: TGTGCCAGCAGTTTTCAGGGATTTGAGGAGACCCAGTACTTC
size: few; length: 14; V: TRBV11-2; D: .; J: TRBJ2-3; CDR3: CASSLVHSTDTQYF; DNA: TGTGCCAGCAGCTTAGTGCACTCCACAGATACGCAGTATTTT
size: .; length: 13; V: TRBV7-3; D: .; J: TRBJ1-1; CDR3: CASSLVQNTEAFF; DNA: TGTGCCAGCAGCTTAGTCCAGAACACTGAAGCTTTCTTT
size: .; length: 14; V: TRBV7-3; D: .; J: TRBJ2-1; CDR3: CASSLRGSVNEQFF; DNA: TGTGCCAGCAGCTTAAGAGGAAGCGTCAATGAGCAGTTCTTC
size: .; length: 13; V: TRBV28; D: TRBD1; J: TRBJ2-7; CDR3: CASRSGQGLEQYF; DNA: TGTGCCAGCAGGAGCGGACAGGGGTTGGAGCAGTACTTC
size: .; length: 14; V: TRBV28; D: .; J: TRBJ2-7; CDR3: CASSFPGVLYEQYF; DNA: TGTGCCAGCAGTTTCCCCGGGGTGCTCTACGAGCAGTACTTC
size: .; length: 11; V: TRBV7-2; D: .; J: TRBJ1-1; CDR3: CASSVSGSAFF; DNA: TGTGCCAGCAGCGTCTCGGGGTCAGCTTTCTTT
size: few; length: 14; V: TRBV5-4; D: TRBD2; J: TRBJ2-7; CDR3: CASSLGGSGYEQYF; DNA: TGTGCCAGCAGCTTGGGCGGGAGCGGATACGAGCAGTACTTC
size: .; length: 15; V: TRBV5-5; D: .; J: TRBJ2-5; CDR3: CASSLLGGRGETQYF; DNA: TGTGCCAGCAGCCTACTAGGGGGTCGAGGGGAGACCCAGTACTTC
size: .; length: 13; V: TRBV5-1; D: .; J: TRBJ2-7; CDR3: CASREVGAAEQYF; DNA: TGCGCCAGCAGAGAAGTCGGAGCTGCCGAGCAGTACTTC
size: .; length: 13; V: TRBV7-2; D: .; J: TRBJ1-2; CDR3: CASSSGNSYGYTF; DNA: TGTGCCAGCAGCTCCGGTAACAGCTATGGCTACACCTTC
size: few; length: 15; V: TRBV5-1; D: .; J: TRBJ2-7; CDR3: CASSLVSGSSYEQYF; DNA: TGCGCCAGCAGCTTGGTATCCGGTAGCTCCTACGAGCAGTACTTC
size: .; length: 16; V: TRBV6-1; D: TRBD2; J: TRBJ2-1; CDR3: CASSGPGTSVRNEQFF; DNA: TGTGCCAGCAGTGGCCCCGGGACTAGCGTTCGCAATGAGCAGTTCTTC
size: few; length: 16; V: TRBV7-9; D: TRBD2; J: TRBJ2-3; CDR3: CASSKGLAFITDTQYF; DNA: TGTGCCAGCAGCAAGGGACTAGCATTCATCACAGATACGCAGTATTTT
size: .; length: 13; V: TRBV6-1; D: .; J: TRBJ2-6; CDR3: CASVHSGANVLTF; DNA: TGTGCCAGTGTCCACTCTGGGGCCAACGTCCTGACTTTC
size: .; length: 15; V: TRBV27; D: TRBD1; J: TRBJ1-2; CDR3: CASSADRASNYGYTF; DNA: TGTGCCAGCAGTGCGGACAGGGCTTCTAACTATGGCTACACCTTC
size: few; length: 13; V: TRBV6-4; D: TRBD1; J: TRBJ1-1; CDR3: CASSRGMNTEAFF; DNA: TGTGCCAGCAGCAGGGGGATGAACACTGAAGCTTTCTTT
size: few; length: 14; V: TRBV15; D: .; J: TRBJ1-2; CDR3: CATSRAGLPRRYTF; DNA: TGTGCCACCAGCAGGGCGGGACTCCCTAGGCGCTACACCTTC
size: few; length: 20; V: TRBV30; D: .; J: TRBJ2-1; CDR3: CAWSGVTGEVFSRSYNEQFF; DNA: TGTGCCTGGAGTGGGGTGACAGGTGAAGTTTTTAGCCGCTCCTACAATGAGCAGTTCTTC
size: few; length: 14; V: TRBV27; D: TRBD1; J: TRBJ2-1; CDR3: CASKQGTPYNEQFF; DNA: TGTGCCAGCAAACAGGGGACCCCCTACAATGAGCAGTTCTTC
size: .; length: 13; V: TRBV30; D: .; J: TRBJ1-1; CDR3: CAWSAAALIGAFF; DNA: TGTGCCTGGAGTGCCGCGGCTCTCATTGGGGCTTTCTTT
size: .; length: 15; V: TRBV5-4; D: .; J: TRBJ1-5; CDR3: CASSVDGQTNQPQHF; DNA: TGTGCCAGCAGCGTCGACGGACAGACCAATCAGCCCCAGCATTTT
size: few; length: 13; V: TRBV28; D: TRBD1; J: TRBJ1-2; CDR3: CASISRQGASLGF; DNA: TGTGCCAGCATATCCCGGCAGGGGGCGTCTTTAGGATTC
size: few; length: 13; V: TRBV25-1; D: TRBD1; J: TRBJ1-1; CDR3: CASSTGGRTEAFF; DNA: TGTGCCAGCAGCACAGGGGGTCGCACTGAAGCTTTCTTT
size: few; length: 14; V: TRBV7-9; D: TRBD1; J: TRBJ2-5; CDR3: CASSRTGTQETQYF; DNA: TGTGCCAGCAGCCGGACAGGGACCCAAGAGACCCAGTACTTC
size: .; length: 15; V: TRBV7-8; D: .; J: TRBJ2-7; CDR3: CASGHAADNSYEQYF; DNA: TGTGCCAGCGGCCACGCAGCGGATAACTCCTACGAGCAGTACTTC
size: .; length: 16; V: TRBV7-2; D: TRBD2; J: TRBJ2-3; CDR3: CASSPPGRERGDTQYF; DNA: TGTGCCAGCAGCCCCCCGGGGAGGGAGAGAGGAGATACGCAGTATTTT
size: few; length: 12; V: TRBV18; D: .; J: TRBJ1-1; CDR3: CASSPDRPEAFF; DNA: TGTGCCAGCTCACCAGACAGACCCGAAGCTTTCTTT
size: few; length: 13; V: TRBV6-6; D: .; J: TRBJ1-2; CDR3: CASDRRLAGGYTF; DNA: TGTGCCAGCGACCGAAGATTGGCGGGGGGCTACACCTTC
size: few; length: 13; V: TRBV5-6; D: TRBD1; J: TRBJ2-7; CDR3: CASSSGTAYEQYF; DNA: TGTGCCAGCAGCTCCGGGACAGCCTACGAGCAGTACTTC
size: .; length: 15; V: TRBV7-6; D: .; J: TRBJ2-7; CDR3: CASSPSFGQLYEQYF; DNA: TGTGCCAGCAGCCCTAGCTTCGGACAGCTCTACGAGCAGTACTTC
size: .; length: 16; V: TRBV28; D: .; J: TRBJ2-3; CDR3: CASIPPWGRITDTQYF; DNA: TGTGCCAGCATTCCTCCCTGGGGGCGCATCACAGATACGCAGTATTTT
size: few; length: 14; V: TRBV6-1; D: .; J: TRBJ2-3; CDR3: CASEQQPFTDTQYF; DNA: TGTGCCAGTGAACAGCAACCCTTCACAGATACGCAGTATTTT
size: few; length: 14; V: TRBV28; D: .; J: TRBJ1-2; CDR3: CASSLSGGNYGYTF; DNA: TGTGCCAGCAGTTTATCCGGCGGGAACTATGGCTACACCTTC
size: few; length: 14; V: TRBV4-3; D: .; J: TRBJ2-7; CDR3: CASSQRGRLGEQYF; DNA: TGCGCCAGCAGCCAAAGGGGCCGCTTGGGCGAGCAGTACTTC
size: .; length: 14; V: TRBV19; D: TRBD1; J: TRBJ2-5; CDR3: CASRRTGGNETQYF; DNA: TGTGCCAGTAGGCGAACAGGGGGCAATGAGACCCAGTACTTC
size: .; length: 17; V: TRBV5-1; D: .; J: TRBJ2-6; CDR3: CASSLGRRGSGANVLTF; DNA: TGCGCCAGCAGCTTGGGCCGGCGGGGCTCTGGGGCCAACGTCCTGACTTTC
size: few; length: 15; V: TRBV7-2; D: .; J: TRBJ2-3; CDR3: CASSLVGLRTDTQYF; DNA: TGTGCCAGCAGCTTAGTTGGCCTTCGCACAGATACGCAGTATTTT
size: .; length: 13; V: TRBV19; D: .; J: TRBJ2-6; CDR3: CASRVVGANVLTF; DNA: TGTGCCAGTAGGGTAGTAGGGGCCAACGTCCTGACTTTC
size: .; length: 14; V: TRBV5-1; D: .; J: TRBJ2-5; CDR3: CASSLVPGEETQYF; DNA: TGCGCCAGCAGCTTGGTTCCAGGGGAAGAGACCCAGTACTTC
size: few; length: 15; V: TRBV2; D: .; J: TRBJ2-7; CDR3: CASSVGGHNFYEQYF; DNA: TGTGCCAGCAGTGTTGGGGGACACAATTTTTACGAGCAGTACTTC
size: .; length: 15; V: TRBV9; D: .; J: TRBJ2-1; CDR3: CASSASVEIYNEQFF; DNA: TGTGCCAGCAGCGCATCGGTCGAGATCTACAATGAGCAGTTCTTC